This section outlines one TCR beta chain sequence together with its context. The CDR3 is 10 residues long. V was shortened by 8 bases and J by 8 bases, with 9 bases between the two germline ends. CDR1 is MDHEN, CDR2 SYDVKM, per germline. The sample is drawn from a study of OX40 agonist ivuxolimab in advanced cancers. Some clones are missing from TCRdb's copy, which holds only in-frame ones; the method was immunoSEQ multiplex PCR. The sample has tens of thousands of clones, 75% to 95% seen once; the top ten hold approximately 6.9%. The chain carries TRBV28 and TRBJ1-2; no reliable D call. Source: CD4+ or CD8+ T cells sorted from blood, taken in a trial of the OX40 agonist ivuxolimab. The clonotype was recovered from an adult with an advanced solid tumor such as melanoma, head and neck, liver or kidney cancer. The CDR3 bases are TGTGCCAGCGGAGCCGTGGGCTACACCTTC. Translating gives CASGAVGYTF.